This TCR beta chain was observed in a study of OX40 agonist ivuxolimab in advanced cancers. Only in-frame clones appear in the TCRdb table, and some are missing; sequencing was by immunoSEQ multiplex PCR. The data show fewer than 25,000 clones, with 85% to 90% seen just once and 20% to 25% held by the top ten. CDR3 length: 12 residues. The germline gives CDR1 KGHSH, CDR2 LQKENI. V was pared by 5 bases and J by 8 bases, with 10 bases between. The sample in question was CD4+ or CD8+ T cells sorted from blood, obtained in a trial of the OX40 agonist ivuxolimab. The sequence came from an adult with an advanced solid tumor such as melanoma, head and neck, liver or kidney cancer. This chain connects TRBV18 to TRBJ2-1; unclear D gene. CDR3 amino acids: CASSEPGHEQFF. The CDR3 DNA reads as TGTGCCAGCTCAGAGCCGGGCCATGAGCAGTTCTTC.